The 31 T cell receptor beta chains listed next were all sequenced from one sample in a study of human T cells and chemical hapten exposure (dated by TCRdb to about 2021). The time point label corresponds to: healthy volunteer bleed at 6 weeks. Unfractionated whole blood was collected in Tempus Blood RNA tubes, and total RNA was extracted from that blood. Receptor amplification or capture employed RACE. Sequencing was carried out with a NextSeq 500. TCRdb trimmed public reads at Q25 via fastp, called clones via MiXCR and kept in-frame beta chains. CDR3 protein duplicates are merged, each entry listing the most common genes and DNA. The sample table shows about 77,000 distinct CDR3 sequences, and about 9.2% are seen once. Of the sample, about 1.7% falls within the top ten clones. Sequencing input: whole blood. The receptors shown here come from a female donor in good health. Some clones in this sample may be carry-over from other donors' samples.

The chain combines TRBV10-3 with TRBJ1-1; no firm D call. Looked up from germline, CDR1 is ENHRY and CDR2 is SYGVKD. Trimming pared 11 bases from V and 4 bases from J, leaving 11 bases between. The CDR3 length is 11 residues. CDR3 amino acids: CAATLGTEAFF. CDR3 in DNA: TGTGCCGCCACTCTTGGCACTGAAGCTTTCTTT.

This clonotype was detected many times. This chain links TRBV29-1 with TRBJ1-2, with 9 bases aligning to TRBD1. V shed 8 bases and J 8 bases; nucleotides not matched to a gene: 18. CDR1 is SQVTM and CDR2 is ANQGSEA in the germline V gene. This CDR3 spans 15 amino acids. The CDR3 DNA is TGCAGCCTTACTGTTCCGGGACAGGGAGGCGGCGGCTACACCTTC. Its translation is CSLTVPGQGGGGYTF.

This clonotype was recorded at least ten times. The CDR3 DNA reads as TGTGCCAGCAGCTTCACCTCCTACAATGAGCAGTTCTTC. Amino acids: CASSFTSYNEQFF. The chain carries TRBV7-2 and TRBJ2-1; D ambiguous. Germline V gene sequence: CDR1 SGHTA, CDR2 FQGNSA. V lost 3 bases to trimming and J lost 0 bases, with 3 bases between them. The CDR3 consists of 13 residues.

In its sample, this clonotype was seen a few times. This chain connects TRBV20-1 to TRBJ2-7; possibly TRBD1 for D (6 bases). This CDR3 is 12 amino acids long. Germline CDR1 and CDR2: DFQATT and SNEGSKA (reference sequence). The germline V and J ends were trimmed by 6 bases and 2 bases, with 11 bases remaining between them. CDR3 loop: CSAADRTYEQYF. DNA of the CDR3: TGCAGTGCAGCTGACAGGACCTACGAGCAGTACTTC.

This chain joins TRBV6-4 and TRBJ2-1; D is possibly TRBD1 (5 bases). The V end lost 6 bases, the J end lost 9 bases, and 9 bases lay between the germline ends. The CDR3 runs to 11 residues. Looked up from germline, CDR1 is MRHNA and CDR2 is SNTAGT. CDR3 amino acids: CASSQGSEQFF. The CDR3 DNA sequence: TGTGCCAGCAGCCAGGGTAGTGAGCAGTTCTTC.

This clonotype appeared many times. The chain couples TRBV4-3 to TRBJ1-1, with 8 bases that match TRBD1. J gave up 6 bases and V 5 bases, and 8 bases lay outside the gene matches. Germline CDR1 and CDR2: LGHNA and YSLEER. The length of the CDR3 is 14 residues. The CDR3 loop is CASSVTGGPAEAFF. The CDR3 bases are TGCGCCAGCAGCGTAACAGGGGGTCCGGCTGAAGCTTTCTTT.

A few counts support this clonotype. V is TRBV18 and J is TRBJ2-5; D gene unclear. The V gene's germline CDR1 is KGHSH and CDR2 LQKENI. The CDR3 loop spans 14 amino acids. Trimming took off 3 bases at V and 2 bases at J, with 10 bases between the two ends. CDR3 residues: CASSPRYRQETQYF. The CDR3 DNA reads as TGTGCCAGCTCACCCCGGTACAGACAAGAGACCCAGTACTTC. Full variable domain (missing parts from reference TRBV18 and TRBJ2-5): NAGVMQNPRHLVRRRGQEARLRCSPMKGHSHVYWYRQLPEEGLKFMVYLQKENIIDESGMPKERFSAEFPKEGPSILRIQQVVRGDSAAYFCASSPRYRQETQYFGPGTRLLVL.

This clonotype was seen ten or more times. This chain uses TRBV20-1 with TRBJ2-7, with TRBD1 matching over 7 bases. Germline CDR1 DFQATT, CDR2 SNEGSKA (reference sequence). J was trimmed by 2 bases and V by 0 bases; bases with no gene match: 7. This CDR3 spans 15 amino acids. The CDR3 region is CSARDTGTATYEQYF. DNA of the CDR3: TGCAGTGCTAGAGATACTGGGACAGCCACCTACGAGCAGTACTTC.

This chain connects TRBV4-1 to TRBJ1-4; D is unresolved. V was trimmed by 1 base and J by 10 bases, leaving 10 bases between them. This CDR3 has 13 amino acids. The V gene's germline CDR1 is MGHRA and CDR2 YSYEKL. CDR3: CASSQVSPGKLFF. CDR3 nucleotides: TGCGCCAGCAGCCAAGTGTCTCCTGGAAAACTGTTTTTT.

Ten or more counts support this clonotype. The chain carries TRBV12-3 or TRBV12-4 and TRBJ2-1; D call uncertain. The CDR3 spans 15 residues. Trimming left V 6 bases short and J 3 bases short, with 15 bases between. The CDR3 nucleotides are TGTGCCAGCAGGATGGCCTACCAAGTCTACAATGAGCAGTTCTTC. Protein product: CASRMAYQVYNEQFF.

This clonotype was recorded a few times. The V and J genes are TRBV19 and TRBJ1-6; D is unclear. Germline CDR1 is LNHDA and CDR2 is SQIVND (reference sequence). V gave up 1 base and J gave up 0 bases, with 7 bases separating them. This CDR3 spans 16 amino acids. The CDR3 nucleotides read TGTGCCAGTAGTATAGTGCACGGCTCCTATAATTCACCCCTCCACTTT. Its translation is CASSIVHGSYNSPLHF.

The chain links TRBV20-1 to TRBJ2-5, with TRBD2 identical over 14 bases. Germline V lookup: CDR1 DFQATT, CDR2 SNEGSKA (reference sequence). After removal of 5 bases from V and 5 bases from J, the junction contained 4 bases not matched to a gene. This CDR3 comprises 14 residues. The CDR3 region is CSARTSGGPETQYF. The CDR3 coding sequence is TGCAGTGCTCGGACTAGCGGGGGGCCGGAGACCCAGTACTTC.

This clonotype was counted at least ten times. The V and J genes are TRBV12-3 or TRBV12-4 and TRBJ1-1; the D gene is possibly TRBD1 (6 bases). CDR3 size: 15 residues. V dropped 3 bases and J dropped 4 bases, with 15 bases sitting between them. The CDR3 nucleotides are TGTGCCAGCAGTTTGGTTGCAGGGGAGGTCACTGAAGCTTTCTTT. This codes for CASSLVAGEVTEAFF.

This clonotype was observed at least ten times. The CDR3 here is CASSPGGLIMHF. CDR3 bases: TGTGCCAGCTCACCGGGAGGTTTGATCATGCACTTT. The genes are TRBV18 and TRBJ1-6; no clear D gene. Germline CDR1 KGHSH, CDR2 LQKENI. Trimming cost V 3 bases and J 19 bases, with 16 bases left between them. The CDR3 totals 12 residues.

This clonotype came up many times. The chain carries TRBV20-1 and TRBJ2-7; 8 positions agree with TRBD1. J gave up 3 bases and V 6 bases, and 7 bases lay outside the gene matches. Germline lookup yields CDR1 DFQATT and CDR2 SNEGSKA (reference sequence). CDR3 length: 13 amino acids. The CDR3 sequence is CSAPVTGGYEQYF. The CDR3 DNA reads as TGCAGTGCGCCTGTAACAGGGGGCTACGAGCAGTACTTC.

This clonotype occurred a few times. The genes are TRBV12-3 or TRBV12-4 and TRBJ1-3; no definite D call. The CDR3 sequence is 17 residues long. With 2 bases removed from V and 4 bases from J, the gap between germline ends came to 18 bases. For the CDR3, the DNA is TGTGCCAGCAGTTTAATCCCCCGCGGGGTAAGCGGAAACACCATATATTTT. It is translated as CASSLIPRGVSGNTIYF.

This clonotype was observed a few times. The chain uses TRBV18 and TRBJ1-1, with D perhaps TRBD1 (6 bases). Looked up from germline, CDR1 is KGHSH and CDR2 is LQKENI. Trimming took 3 bases from V and 10 from J, leaving 21 bases between them. The CDR3 covers 15 residues. The DNA of the CDR3 is TGTGCCAGCTCACCCCTGGCGGGGGCGGATTTAGGAGCTTTCTTT. This gives the protein CASSPLAGADLGAFF. The whole variable domain, remainder taken from reference TRBV18 and TRBJ1-1, is NAGVMQNPRHLVRRRGQEARLRCSPMKGHSHVYWYRQLPEEGLKFMVYLQKENIIDESGMPKERFSAEFPKEGPSILRIQQVVRGDSAAYFCASSPLAGADLGAFFGQGTRLTVV.

This clonotype was recorded a few times. The genes are TRBV12-3 or TRBV12-4 and TRBJ1-2, with TRBD1 matching 7 bases. The CDR3 length is 14 residues. V lost 4 bases and J lost 6; bases outside the gene matches: 8. The CDR3 loop reads CASSYRDSLDGYTF. The DNA for the CDR3 is TGTGCCAGCAGTTACCGGGACAGTTTGGATGGCTACACCTTC.

This chain uses TRBV30 with TRBJ1-6; 7 bases match TRBD1. After removal of 5 bases from V and 7 bases from J, the junction contained 5 bases not matched to a gene. The CDR3 totals 13 residues. The germline gives CDR1 GTSNPN, CDR2 SVGIG (reference sequence). In DNA form, the CDR3 reads TGTGCCTGGTCGACAGGGAAAAATTCACCCCTCCACTTT. This translates into CAWSTGKNSPLHF.

This clonotype appeared a few times. The rearrangement links TRBV29-1 to TRBJ2-3; D unresolved. CDR1 and CDR2 (germline): SQVTM, ANQGSEA. The V end lost 4 bases, the J end lost 5 bases, and 7 bases lay between the germline ends. CDR3 size: 11 residues. The CDR3 loop is CSVVGGDTQYF. Here the CDR3 DNA reads TGCAGCGTTGTAGGTGGAGATACGCAGTATTTT.

In this sample, this clonotype turned up a few times. The chain combines TRBV20-1 with TRBJ2-3; D assignment may be TRBD1 or TRBD2 (6 bases each). CDR1 DFQATT and CDR2 SNEGSKA come from the germline V gene (reference sequence). This CDR3 region has 15 residues. Trimming removed 3 bases at V and 2 bases at J, with 15 bases between. In nucleotides, the CDR3 is TGCAGTGCTAGGGGGGGCCAGGGGTCCACAGATACGCAGTATTTT. Translated: CSARGGQGSTDTQYF.

This clonotype was recorded many times. The gene calls are TRBV2 and TRBJ1-3, with TRBD1 identical over 7 bases. In germline, CDR1 is SNHLY, CDR2 FYNNEI. V dropped 7 bases and J dropped 3; count of bases not matched to a gene: 6. The CDR3 spans 14 residues. CDR3 DNA: TGTGCCAGCATAAGGGACAGCAATGGAAACACCATATATTTT. It translates to CASIRDSNGNTIYF.

The sample holds a few counts of this clonotype. The chain is built from TRBV4-2 and TRBJ2-7; 11 nucleotides agree with TRBD2. The germline gives CDR1 LGHNA, CDR2 YNFKEQ. This CDR3 is 17 amino acids long. V was clipped by 0 bases and J by 1 base; unmatched bases: 5. CDR3 DNA sequence: TGTGCCAGCAGCCAAGATGCTAGCGGGGGGCCATCCTACGAGCAGTACTTC. This codes for CASSQDASGGPSYEQYF.

This clonotype was seen ten or more times. This chain connects TRBV6-6 to TRBJ2-3; 8 bases map to TRBD2. Trimming removed 4 bases from V and 8 bases from J; junction bases left unmatched: 14. From germline, CDR1 is MNHNY and CDR2 SVGAGI (reference sequence). CDR3 length: 16 residues. In DNA form, the CDR3 reads TGTGCCAGCAGTTCCCCAACGGGCGGGGGGTCTGGTACGCAGTATTTT. This sequence encodes CASSSPTGGGSGTQYF.

This clonotype was observed many times. The chain combines TRBV6-1 with TRBJ1-5; D gene uncertain. This CDR3 is 13 amino acids long. Looked up from germline, CDR1 is MNHNS and CDR2 is SASEGT. V gave up 3 bases and J gave up 6 bases, with 9 bases separating them. CDR3 sequence reads: CASSDVRSQPQHF. The CDR3 nucleotides are TGTGCCAGCAGTGATGTCAGATCTCAGCCCCAGCATTTT.

The chain combines TRBV7-9 with TRBJ1-2; D is possibly TRBD1 (5 bases). This CDR3 is 16 amino acids long. V lost 5 bases, J lost 6 bases, and 22 bases lay in between. Germline V CDR1 and CDR2: SEHNR, FQNEAQ (reference sequence). CDR3: CASSPSGVAGMHGYTF. CDR3 nucleotides: TGTGCCAGCAGCCCTAGCGGGGTAGCAGGGATGCATGGCTACACCTTC.

This clonotype was detected ten times or more. V usage is TRBV10-3 and J usage is TRBJ2-1; the match to TRBD1 covers 9 bases. V gave up 2 bases and J gave up 7 bases; unmatched junction bases: 6. Per germline, CDR1 ENHRY and CDR2 SYGVKD. The CDR3 length is 15 residues. CDR3 nucleotides: TGTGCCATCAGTGAGCCGGGACAGGGAGGGAATGAGCAGTTCTTC. It codes for CAISEPGQGGNEQFF.

In this sample, this clonotype turned up a few times. The chain carries TRBV2 and TRBJ1-1, with no clear D. The germline V and J ends were trimmed by 1 base and 2 bases, with 8 bases remaining between them. Germline CDR1 SNHLY, CDR2 FYNNEI. The CDR3 runs 14 residues. CDR3 residues: CASSEGQPNTEAFF. The CDR3 DNA is TGTGCCAGCAGTGAAGGCCAGCCCAACACTGAAGCTTTCTTT.

This clonotype was counted ten times or more. J is TRBJ2-7 and V is TRBV20-1; D possibly uses TRBD1 or TRBD2 (5 bases each). Trimming shortened V by 5 bases and J by 4 bases, and 9 bases separated the two germline ends. The CDR3 has 11 amino acids. The germline V gene has CDR1 DFQATT and CDR2 SNEGSKA (reference sequence). CDR3 region: CSAGDPYEQYF. DNA of the CDR3: TGCAGTGCTGGGGACCCTTACGAGCAGTACTTC.

This CDR3 reads CASSAWDGTYYEQYF. The DNA for the CDR3 is TGTGCCAGCAGCGCCTGGGACGGAACCTACTACGAGCAGTACTTC. The J gene is TRBJ2-7, the V gene TRBV9, with D possibly being TRBD1 or TRBD2 (5 bases each). The V end lost 3 bases, the J end lost 3 bases, and 16 bases lay between the germline ends. Germline CDR1 and CDR2: SGDLS and YYNGEE. This CDR3 is 15 amino acids long.

This clonotype was counted ten times or more. The CDR3 spells CSGGQSTMEQYF. CDR3 in DNA: TGCAGCGGGGGACAGAGTACGATGGAGCAGTACTTC. The gene calls are TRBV29-1 and TRBJ2-7, with 7 nucleotides matching TRBD1. V was clipped by 7 bases and J by 7 bases; unmatched bases: 10. The V gene's germline CDR1 is SQVTM and CDR2 ANQGSEA. This CDR3 comprises 12 residues.